The 23 T cell receptor beta chains below come from one sample, sequenced in a study of regulatory T cells in long-lasting Graves disease. Construction of TCR beta libraries relied on iRepertoire HTBI primers and on Arm-PCR targeting CDR3 regions. TCRdb passed the multiplex PCR reads through MiXCR, listing each CDR3 protein once. The repertoire has about 660,000 distinct CDR3 sequences, around 30% of them found once; the top ten carry around 42%. The time point denotes: persistent/refractory GD, antithyroid drugs over 5 years with positive TRAb. The TCR library was prepared using RNA isolated from PBMCs. Material: peripheral blood mononuclear cells (PBMCs), obtained when the disease was refractory, from a patient treated with antithyroid drugs. Receptors were obtained from a female donor with Graves disease.

The chain employs TRBV18 and TRBJ2-7; perhaps TRBD2 as D (5 bases). V was cut by 6 bases and J by 2 bases, with 14 bases left in between. Germline V gene lookup returns CDR1 KGHSH and CDR2 LQKENI. The CDR3 consists of 14 residues. CDR3 nucleotide sequence: TGTGCCAGCTCTCGCAGCGAGGGAGCCTACGAGCAGTACTTC. Its protein is CASSRSEGAYEQYF.

The sample holds a few counts of this clonotype. This rearrangement joins TRBV28 to TRBJ2-1; 10 nucleotides line up with TRBD1. Trimming removed 8 bases from V and 7 bases from J; junction bases left unmatched: 8. The CDR3 consists of 14 residues. Germline V gene lookup returns CDR1 MDHEN and CDR2 SYDVKM. The DNA of the CDR3 is TGTGCCAGCTCTCGACAGGGGGCGCGAAATGAGCAGTTCTTC. Encoded protein: CASSRQGARNEQFF.

The V gene is TRBV7-9, the J gene TRBJ1-2; TRBD1 matches at 7 bases. J lost 8 bases, V lost 5 bases, and 5 bases had no gene match. This CDR3 comprises 12 residues. Germline assignment: CDR1 SEHNR and CDR2 FQNEAQ (reference sequence). In nucleotides, the CDR3 is TGTGCCAGCAGCGAAACAGGGGAAGGCTACACCTTC. Residues: CASSETGEGYTF.

V and J are TRBV12-3 or TRBV12-4 and TRBJ1-4; 9 positions match TRBD1. J lost 7 bases, V lost 6 bases, and 15 bases had no gene match. The CDR3 sequence is 17 residues long. Here the CDR3 reads CASSATGGRRDGEKLFF. CDR3 in DNA: TGTGCCAGCAGCGCCACAGGGGGCAGGAGGGATGGTGAAAAACTGTTTTTT.

This clonotype was seen a handful of times. CDR3 region: CATSDGAFYEQFF. DNA for the CDR3: TGTGCCACCAGTGATGGTGCTTTCTATGAGCAGTTCTTC. The chain couples TRBV24-1 to TRBJ2-1; D unresolved. The CDR3 totals 13 residues. The ends were cut back, 3 bases at V and 8 bases at J, with 10 bases in the middle. Germline V gene data show CDR1 as KGHDR and CDR2 as SFDVKD.

This clonotype has only a few counts. This rearrangement joins TRBV11-1 to TRBJ1-1; TRBD1 aligns across 7 bases. Trimming cost V 1 base and J 10 bases; bases outside gene matches: 12. CDR3 length: 15 amino acids. CDR1 is SGHAT, CDR2 FQDESV, per germline (reference sequence). The CDR3 DNA is TGTGCCAGCAGCTTAGGCGGAGGGGGCGTTTTTACAGCTTTCTTT. Protein: CASSLGGGGVFTAFF.

The V call is TRBV6-1, the J call TRBJ1-2; 8 nucleotides match TRBD1. CDR3 length: 11 residues. CDR1 is MNHNS, CDR2 SASEGT, per germline. V lost 6 bases, J lost 8 bases, and 2 bases stayed unmatched. The CDR3: CASRTGEGYTF. In DNA form, the CDR3 reads TGTGCCAGCAGGACAGGGGAAGGCTACACCTTC.

This clonotype was detected only a few times. V gene TRBV27 combines with J gene TRBJ1-6; D ambiguous. The CDR3 contains 15 residues. V dropped 0 bases and J dropped 11 bases, with 14 bases sitting between them. Germline V gene data show CDR1 as MNHEY and CDR2 as SMNVEV (reference sequence). The CDR3 DNA reads TGTGCCAGCAGTTTATCGGCCGATGGGAAGACACCCCTCCACTTT. This encodes CASSLSADGKTPLHF.

The chain's CDR3 is CATRDFYTGELFF. In DNA, the CDR3 is TGTGCGACCCGGGACTTTTACACCGGGGAGCTGTTTTTT. The V call is TRBV30, the J call TRBJ2-2; a weak D match, TRBD2 (6 bases). The CDR3 spans 13 residues. Germline lookup yields CDR1 GTSNPN and CDR2 SVGIG (reference sequence).

This clonotype was detected a few times. The chain couples TRBV3-1 to TRBJ2-7; D is possibly TRBD2 (5 bases). The V end lost 7 bases, the J end lost 6 bases, and 25 bases lay between the germline ends. This CDR3 comprises 16 residues. Germline CDR1 and CDR2: LGHDT and YNNKEL (reference sequence). CDR3 nucleotide sequence: TGTGCCAGCACCTTTCCCGGGGAGAGGGCCCCTAGCGAGCAGTACTTC. Translating gives CASTFPGERAPSEQYF.

This chain connects TRBV18 to TRBJ2-7; no clear D gene. The V end was cut by 3 bases, the J end by 0 bases, with 18 bases between. The CDR3 length is 17 residues. Germline CDR1 reads KGHSH; CDR2 reads LQKENI. The CDR3 region is CASSPRGRNSLSYEQYF. The CDR3 nucleotides read TGTGCCAGCTCACCCCGAGGTAGAAACTCCCTCTCCTACGAGCAGTACTTC.

V is TRBV15 and J is TRBJ1-5, with D perhaps matching TRBD1 (5 bases). Germline CDR1 LNHNV, CDR2 YYDKDF (reference sequence). Trimming cost V 0 bases and J 6 bases, with 12 bases left between them. CDR3 length: 15 residues. The CDR3 loop is CATSRDGAEGQPQHF. CDR3 nucleotide sequence: TGTGCCACCAGCAGAGATGGGGCGGAGGGTCAGCCCCAGCATTTT.

To note about this clonotype: This may come from a read error, since a much larger clone is one base off. The CDR3 ends on some other residue instead of the conserved phenylalanine or tryptophan, so this is likely a read error. V and J are TRBV7-3 and TRBJ2-7; 11 nucleotides line up with TRBD2. Trimming at V came to 5 bases and at J to 2 bases, leaving 8 bases not matched to a gene. Germline V CDR1 and CDR2: SGHTA, FQGTGA. The CDR3 contains 16 residues. The CDR3 loop is CASSGRPGLAAYEQYL. Here the CDR3 DNA reads TGTGCCAGCAGCGGCAGGCCGGGACTAGCGGCCTACGAGCAGTACTTA.

V is TRBV29-1 and J is TRBJ2-2; D unclear. This CDR3 is 16 amino acids long. Trimming pared 2 bases from V and 9 bases from J, leaving 22 bases between. Germline CDR1 is SQVTM and CDR2 is ANQGSEA. The chain's CDR3 is CSVEPASSGRHRELFF. The CDR3 DNA is TGCAGCGTTGAACCAGCCTCGTCTGGGCGGCACCGGGAGCTGTTTTTT.

This clonotype was detected many times. The chain uses TRBV28 and TRBJ1-5; maybe TRBD1 (5 bases). This CDR3 has 14 amino acids. Germline CDR1 is MDHEN and CDR2 is SYDVKM. V was clipped by 4 bases and J by 7 bases, with 14 bases between them. The CDR3 here is CASSYDNSGQPQHF. The CDR3 DNA sequence: TGTGCCAGCAGTTACGACAATTCAGGGCAGCCCCAGCATTTT.

This clonotype was seen repeatedly, ten times or more. The chain combines TRBV11-2 with TRBJ1-2; D is possibly TRBD1 (5 bases). The CDR3 runs 16 residues. Germline values: CDR1 SGHAT, CDR2 FQNNGV. Trimming took 5 bases from V and 3 from J, leaving 19 bases between them. This CDR3 reads CASSPGLRDADYGYTF. The CDR3, as DNA: TGTGCCAGCAGCCCGGGGTTAAGGGACGCTGACTATGGCTACACCTTC.

This clonotype has more than one count but fewer than ten. The chain couples TRBV5-1 to TRBJ1-4; D unclear. The germline gives CDR1 SGHRS, CDR2 YFSETQ. The germline V and J ends were trimmed by 0 bases and 0 bases, with 6 bases remaining between them. The CDR3 length is 15 residues. The CDR3 here is CASSLDLATNEKLFF. In DNA form, the CDR3 reads TGCGCCAGCAGCTTGGACCTGGCAACTAATGAAAAACTGTTTTTT.

This clonotype was counted at least ten times. This chain connects TRBV24-1 to TRBJ1-1; 9 nucleotides align to TRBD1. The V gene's germline CDR1 is KGHDR and CDR2 SFDVKD. CDR3 length: 15 residues. J gave up 0 bases and V 7 bases, and 5 bases lay outside the gene matches. The CDR3: CATSRTGDLNTEAFF. The CDR3 coding sequence is TGTGCCACCAGCCGGACAGGGGACTTGAACACTGAAGCTTTCTTT.

This clonotype occurred a few times. V and J are TRBV3-1 and TRBJ1-6; D remains ambiguous. Germline CDR1 LGHDT, CDR2 YNNKEL (reference sequence). The ends were cut back, 6 bases at V and 9 bases at J, with 15 bases in the middle. The CDR3 has 14 residues. In DNA form, the CDR3 reads TGTGCCAGCAGTCAAACAACGGGTAGTTCACCCCTCCACTTT. Protein: CASSQTTGSSPLHF.

The rearrangement uses TRBV7-9 and TRBJ2-7; D ambiguous. The CDR3 is 15 amino acids. CDR1 is SEHNR and CDR2 is FQNEAQ in the germline V gene (reference sequence). The V end lost 1 base, the J end lost 5 bases, and 15 bases lay between the germline ends. DNA of the CDR3: TGTGCCAGCAGCTTAGTTCAGGATGGGCAGAACGAGCAGTACTTC. It encodes CASSLVQDGQNEQYF.

This clonotype appeared a single time. This chain links TRBV20-1 with TRBJ2-7; D may be TRBD2 (5 bases). The CDR3 spans 14 residues. Germline CDR1 DFQATT, CDR2 SNEGSKA (reference sequence). V gave up 5 bases and J gave up 3 bases, with 17 bases separating them. This CDR3 reads CSAGVGLSRYEQYF. In nucleotides, the CDR3 is TGCAGTGCTGGGGTTGGACTCTCCCGCTACGAGCAGTACTTC.

This chain joins TRBV7-3 and TRBJ2-3; 11 bases are a match to TRBD2. There are 16 residues in the CDR3. The J segment lost 4 bases and the V segment lost 5 bases, leaving 8 bases of the junction unmatched. Germline CDR1 and CDR2: SGHTA and FQGTGA. CDR3 protein: CASSLTTSGSPDTQYF. In nucleotides, the CDR3 is TGTGCCAGCAGCCTCACTACTAGCGGGAGTCCAGATACGCAGTATTTT. Drawing the rest from reference TRBV7-3 and TRBJ2-3, the complete variable domain is GAGVSQTPSNKVTEKGKYVELRCDPISGHTALYWYRQSLGQGPEFLIYFQGTGAADDSGLPNDRFFAVRPEGSVSTLKIQRTERGDSAVYLCASSLTTSGSPDTQYFGPGTRLTVL.

The table lists this clonotype with a few counts. V is TRBV7-3 and J is TRBJ2-7; weak D call: TRBD1 (7 bases). The CDR3 consists of 17 residues. The V end was cut by 3 bases, the J end by 0 bases, with 18 bases between. Looked up from germline, CDR1 is SGHTA and CDR2 is FQGTGA. The CDR3 protein is CASSLVGGAGSSYEQYF. Here the CDR3 DNA reads TGTGCCAGCAGCTTGGTAGGGGGCGCGGGAAGCTCCTACGAGCAGTACTTC.